This T cell receptor (beta chain) was recovered during a study of post-analysis software for immune sequencing data. Study overall: Relapsing-remitting, secondary progressive and progressive-relapsing multiple sclerosis courses were included. Findings and limits, study-wide: Among a few TRBV segments more frequent in patients than controls were TRBV5-6, TRBV5-1 and TRBV20-1. F measure grouped same-batch samples tightly together. Diversity measured as normalized Chao1 was significantly lower in multiple sclerosis patients than in controls.

On this clonotype itself: Its specificity is not known.

Looked up from germline, CDR1 is DFQATT and CDR2 is SNEGSKA (reference sequence). The CDR3 spans 14 residues. V lost 5 bases to trimming and J lost 1 base; unmatched junction nucleotides: 5. Built from TCR beta cDNA, the libraries had unique molecular identifiers in them. Each sample of about 0.95 to 11 million input T cells yielded 500,000 or so cDNA molecules, so each molecule approximated one T cell. TCRdb passed the PCR reads through MiXCR, listing each CDR3 protein once. The sample lists some 190,000 distinct CDR3 sequences; 29% were seen once. The rearrangement links TRBV20-1 to TRBJ1-1; 9 bases are shared with TRBD1. This clonotype was obtained from a girl between 2 and 17 years old with multiple sclerosis. The specimen sequenced was blood. CDR3 DNA: TGCAGTGCTCCCAGGACAGGGGCGAACACTGAAGCTTTCTTT. It codes for CSAPRTGANTEAFF.